The 29 T cell receptor beta chains given below trace back to one sample, sequenced in a study of CD8+ T cells in alopecia areata (dated 2018 in TCRdb). The intended sense of this specimen's time point label: baseline before oral tofacitinib. Library prep was done by the immunoSEQ multiplex PCR assay. RNA was extracted from all samples and reverse transcribed into cDNA, which served as template for TCR sequencing. TCRdb re-hosts the immuneACCESS table, in-frame sequences only. Its copies lack some clones; in the studies checked, an unresolved V gene accounts for under half of them, and the cause for the rest is not known. This sample gives roughly 250,000 clones in total; under 80% of them show up just once. The top ten hold more than 0.95% of the sample. Sequenced here: CD4+ T cells sorted from blood, sampled at week 0. The receptor set was obtained from a human donor with alopecia areata.

The rearrangement links TRBV18 to TRBJ2-6; D gene ambiguous. This CDR3 is built from 18 residues. Germline V gene data show CDR1 as KGHSH and CDR2 as LQKENI. V was pared by 1 base and J by 0 bases, with 13 bases between. Here the CDR3 DNA reads TGTGCCAGCTCACCACTTCAGACCTACAGCTCTGGGGCCAACGTCCTGACTTTC. Residues: CASSPLQTYSSGANVLTF.

The gene calls are TRBV6-5 and TRBJ2-7; D not resolved. The length of the CDR3 is 11 residues. The ends were cut back, 2 bases at V and 4 bases at J, with 3 bases in the middle. Germline CDR1 is MNHEY and CDR2 is SVGAGI. CDR3 DNA: TGTGCCAGCAGTTACCGGTACGAGCAGTACTTC. This gives the protein CASSYRYEQYF.

The J gene is TRBJ1-1, the V gene TRBV10-3; possibly TRBD1 for D (6 bases). This CDR3 is built from 15 residues. The germline CDR1 and CDR2 sequences are ENHRY and SYGVKD. V was cut by 6 bases and J by 1 base, with 15 bases left in between. CDR3 in DNA: TGTGCCATCAGGAGGGCACAGGGCCGGAACACTGAAGCTTTCTTT. This codes for CAIRRAQGRNTEAFF.

The gene calls are TRBV29-1 and TRBJ2-5; D might be TRBD2 (5 bases). The V gene lost 2 bases and the J gene lost 4 bases, with 17 bases spanning the gap. The germline V gene has CDR1 SQVTM and CDR2 ANQGSEA. The CDR3 runs 15 residues. The CDR3 is CSVEHRRGSGETQYF. The CDR3 DNA is TGCAGCGTTGAACATCGTCGCGGGTCGGGAGAGACCCAGTACTTC.

V gene TRBV25-1 combines with J gene TRBJ1-2, with TRBD1 matching 7 bases. Germline CDR1 is MGHDK and CDR2 is SYGVNS. This CDR3 spans 13 amino acids. Trimming removed 3 bases from V and 7 bases from J; junction bases left unmatched: 5. CDR3 sequence: CASSDLSGGGYTF. The CDR3 bases are TGTGCCAGCAGTGATCTGTCAGGGGGTGGCTACACCTTC.

This chain links TRBV25-1 with TRBJ2-5, with TRBD1 matching 11 bases. The ends lost 1 base at V and 4 bases at J; junction bases unmatched: 5. The CDR3 sequence is 16 residues long. Germline V gives CDR1 MGHDK, CDR2 SYGVNS. CDR3 DNA sequence: TGTGCCAGCAGTGAATTCGGGACAGGGGGTCCAGAGACCCAGTACTTC. Its protein is CASSEFGTGGPETQYF.

This clone was observed a single time. The chain couples TRBV7-9 to TRBJ1-1; 7 bases align to TRBD1. There are 15 residues in the CDR3. V gave up 5 bases and J gave up 1 base; unmatched junction bases: 7. The germline CDR1 and CDR2 sequences are SEHNR and FQNEAQ (reference sequence). This CDR3 is CASSPRTGTNTEAFF. The CDR3, as DNA: TGTGCCAGCAGCCCAAGGACAGGAACGAACACTGAAGCTTTCTTT.

The V and J genes are TRBV29-1 and TRBJ2-3; tentatively, D is TRBD2 (7 bases). V dropped 3 bases and J dropped 2 bases, with 12 bases sitting between them. From germline, CDR1 is SQVTM and CDR2 ANQGSEA. This CDR3 spans 14 amino acids. CDR3 residues: CSVEAGATTDTQYF. The DNA for the CDR3 is TGCAGCGTTGAGGCGGGGGCGACCACAGATACGCAGTATTTT.

This clone was seen a handful of times. The gene calls are TRBV7-9 and TRBJ2-7; 7 bases match TRBD1. This CDR3 has 13 residues. CDR1 is SEHNR and CDR2 is FQNEAQ in the germline V gene (reference sequence). The junction had 5 bases not matched to a gene; V was cut back by 5 bases and J by 4 bases. In DNA, the CDR3 is TGTGCCAGCAGCCCCACAGGGGTTTACGAGCAGTACTTC. Encoded protein: CASSPTGVYEQYF.

DNA for the CDR3: TGCAGTGTATATAGCGATGGCTACACCTTC. It encodes CSVYSDGYTF. The chain joins TRBV20-1 to TRBJ1-2; D gene uncertain. The CDR3 length is 10 residues. Trimming stripped 7 bases from V and 6 bases from J, with 9 bases between. Germline V gene sequence: CDR1 DFQATT, CDR2 SNEGSKA (reference sequence).

This clone occurred many times. The genes are TRBV9 and TRBJ2-6; D possibly corresponds to TRBD1 (6 bases). CDR1 SGDLS and CDR2 YYNGEE come from the germline V gene. The CDR3 loop spans 15 amino acids. The V gene lost 3 bases and the J gene lost 2 bases, with 9 bases spanning the gap. CDR3 DNA sequence: TGTGCCAGCAGCGCCTCAGGGGCTGGGGCCAACGTCCTGACTTTC. This gives the protein CASSASGAGANVLTF.

CDR3 in DNA: TGTGCCAGCAGTGAAGTTAAAGGGGGAGGCTACACCTTC. This translates into CASSEVKGGGYTF. This chain joins TRBV2 and TRBJ1-2; TRBD1 might be the D (6 bases). Germline loops: CDR1 SNHLY, CDR2 FYNNEI. This CDR3 is built from 13 residues. Trimming pared 1 base from V and 8 bases from J, leaving 11 bases between. Full variable domain (missing parts from reference TRBV2 and TRBJ1-2): EPEVTQTPSHQVTQMGQEVILRCVPISNHLYFYWYRQILGQKVEFLVSFYNNEISEKSEIFDDQFSVERPDGSNFTLKIRSTKLEDSAMYFCASSEVKGGGYTFGSGTRLTVV.

Only a few counts were recorded for this clone. The chain uses TRBV30 and TRBJ1-5, with D hard to call. Germline CDR1 reads GTSNPN; CDR2 reads SVGIG (reference sequence). Trimming pared 1 base from V and 0 bases from J, leaving 4 bases between. The CDR3 totals 13 residues. CDR3 sequence reads: CAWSEYSNQPQHF. CDR3 sequence (DNA): TGTGCCTGGAGTGAGTATAGCAATCAGCCCCAGCATTTT.

CDR3 DNA sequence: TGTGCCTGGAGTGTACGTCAGTACACTGAAGCTTTCTTT. Encoded protein: CAWSVRQYTEAFF. The genes are TRBV30 and TRBJ1-1; D not certain. CDR3 length: 13 amino acids. V was shortened by 0 bases and J by 3 bases, with 8 bases between the two germline ends. CDR1 GTSNPN and CDR2 SVGIG come from the germline V gene (reference sequence).

The gene calls are TRBV25-1 and TRBJ1-1; perhaps TRBD1 as D (5 bases). V shed 1 base and J shed 5 bases, with 11 bases lying between them. The germline CDR1 and CDR2 sequences are MGHDK and SYGVNS. The CDR3 sequence is 14 residues long. CDR3 sequence reads: CASSESGRRTEAFF. The CDR3 DNA is TGTGCCAGCAGTGAATCAGGGAGAAGAACTGAAGCTTTCTTT. The complete variable domain, with remaining parts taken from reference TRBV25-1 and TRBJ1-1, reads EADIYQTPRYLVIGTGKKITLECSQTMGHDKMYWYQQDPGMELHLIHYSYGVNSTEKGDLSSESTVSRIRTEHFPLTLESARPSHTSQYLCASSESGRRTEAFFGQGTRLTVV.

This clone is a singleton in its sample. In nucleotides, the CDR3 is TGCAGCGTCAGCCGACAGGGGAGTACGGCAGATACGCAGTATTTT. This gives the protein CSVSRQGSTADTQYF. V and J are TRBV29-1 and TRBJ2-3; 8 bases align to TRBD1. V lost 6 bases to trimming and J lost 4 bases; unmatched junction nucleotides: 12. CDR3 length: 15 amino acids. Germline lookup yields CDR1 SQVTM and CDR2 ANQGSEA.

The rearrangement uses TRBV5-1 and TRBJ2-7, with 7 nucleotides matching TRBD1. The CDR3 extends over 16 amino acids. The V and J ends lost 3 bases and 4 bases, in that order; junction bases with no gene match: 13. Germline V lookup: CDR1 SGHRS, CDR2 YFSETQ. DNA of the CDR3: TGCGCCAGCAGCTCGGGCCGACAGGGTTTCCGTTACGAGCAGTACTTC. It specifies CASSSGRQGFRYEQYF.

CDR3 in amino acids: CAWSLQETQYF. The CDR3 DNA reads as TGTGCCTGGAGTCTCCAAGAGACCCAGTACTTC. The chain is built from TRBV30 and TRBJ2-5; D is unresolved. The germline CDR1 and CDR2 sequences are GTSNPN and SVGIG (reference sequence). The CDR3 covers 11 residues. Trimming left V 2 bases short and J 1 base short, with 2 bases between.

This sequence joins TRBV5-1 and TRBJ2-5; D unclear. V was clipped by 0 bases and J by 1 base, with 10 bases between them. The CDR3 loop spans 15 amino acids. Germline V gene data show CDR1 as SGHRS and CDR2 as YFSETQ. Here the CDR3 reads CASSLAGQAQETQYF. The CDR3 DNA reads as TGCGCCAGCAGCTTGGCGGGTCAGGCCCAAGAGACCCAGTACTTC. Based on the CDR3 plus reference TRBV5-1 and TRBJ2-5, the full variable domain is KAGVTQTPRYLIKTRGQQVTLSCSPISGHRSVSWYQQTPGQGLQFLFEYFSETQRNKGNFPGRFSGRQFSNSRSEMNVSTLELGDSALYLCASSLAGQAQETQYFGPGTRLLVL.

The chain is built from TRBV7-6 and TRBJ2-5; a possible D gene is TRBD2 (6 bases). Trimming shortened V by 5 bases and J by 2 bases, and 9 bases separated the two germline ends. This CDR3 is 13 amino acids long. The germline CDR1 and CDR2 sequences are SGHVS and FNYEAQ. The CDR3 reads CASSGGLQETQYF. For the CDR3, the DNA is TGTGCCAGCAGCGGGGGGTTGCAAGAGACCCAGTACTTC.

CDR3 sequence: CASSPGLSEAFF. The CDR3 coding sequence is TGTGCCAGCAGCCCGGGATTGAGTGAAGCTTTCTTT. The rearrangement uses TRBV7-2 and TRBJ1-1; D gene uncertain. The CDR3 runs to 12 residues. Trimming shortened V by 5 bases and J by 7 bases, and 11 bases separated the two germline ends. Looked up from germline, CDR1 is SGHTA and CDR2 is FQGNSA.

The V gene is TRBV15, the J gene TRBJ2-5, with D perhaps matching TRBD1 or TRBD2 (5 bases each). With 4 bases removed from V and 4 bases from J, the gap between germline ends came to 10 bases. CDR3 size: 13 residues. Germline V lookup: CDR1 LNHNV, CDR2 YYDKDF (reference sequence). CDR3 in DNA: TGTGCCACCAGCACCGGGACGGGAGAGACCCAGTACTTC. It translates to CATSTGTGETQYF.

This chain uses TRBV11-2 with TRBJ1-2, with 9 bases that match TRBD1. The CDR3 covers 13 residues. Germline lookup yields CDR1 SGHAT and CDR2 FQNNGV. Trimming at V came to 5 bases and at J to 5 bases, leaving 3 bases not matched to a gene. The DNA of the CDR3 is TGTGCCAGCAGCCCCGGGACAGGGTATGGCTACACCTTC. Residues: CASSPGTGYGYTF.

The V and J genes are TRBV6-5 and TRBJ1-2; 9 positions agree with TRBD1. V shed 6 bases, J shed 4 bases, and the junction held 6 bases outside the gene matches. Germline V lookup: CDR1 MNHEY, CDR2 SVGAGI. The CDR3 spans 14 residues. CDR3 protein: CASSEDRGAYGYTF. DNA for the CDR3: TGTGCCAGCAGCGAAGACAGGGGGGCCTATGGCTACACCTTC.

This chain joins TRBV5-6 and TRBJ1-6; 9 bases map to TRBD1. V shed 3 bases and J 9 bases; nucleotides not matched to a gene: 7. The CDR3 has 15 amino acids. Germline V CDR1 and CDR2: SGHDT, YYEEEE. The CDR3 bases are TGTGCCAGCAGCTCTACGGGACAGGGATTTTCACCCCTCCACTTT. Its protein product is CASSSTGQGFSPLHF.

V and J are TRBV30 and TRBJ1-1, with D perhaps TRBD1 (6 bases). The CDR3 contains 14 residues. Trimming removed 7 bases from V and 1 base from J, with 16 bases in between. CDR1 and CDR2 (germline): GTSNPN, SVGIG (reference sequence). The DNA for the CDR3 is TGTGCCTCTACTACCGGGACACCGAACACTGAAGCTTTCTTT. Translation gives CASTTGTPNTEAFF.

This chain uses TRBV25-1 with TRBJ1-6; D may be TRBD1 (6 bases). The V end lost 8 bases, the J end lost 11 bases, and 13 bases lay between the germline ends. Germline lookup yields CDR1 MGHDK and CDR2 SYGVNS. CDR3 length equals 12 residues. CDR3 sequence (DNA): TGTGCCAGCGCAGGGGTGGCGACACCCCTCCACTTT. This codes for CASAGVATPLHF.

The genes are TRBV29-1 and TRBJ2-1; D uncertain. Germline CDR1 SQVTM, CDR2 ANQGSEA. The germline V and J ends were trimmed by 3 bases and 4 bases, with 10 bases remaining between them. The CDR3 sequence is 13 residues long. The CDR3 here is CSVEADQYNEQFF. The CDR3 bases are TGCAGCGTTGAGGCGGACCAATACAATGAGCAGTTCTTC.

Only a few counts were recorded for this clone. V gene TRBV29-1 combines with J gene TRBJ1-4; TRBD1 agrees at 8 bases. V shed 6 bases, J shed 7 bases, and the junction held 7 bases outside the gene matches. The CDR3 runs to 13 residues. The germline CDR1 and CDR2 sequences are SQVTM and ANQGSEA. In DNA, the CDR3 is TGCAGCGTGACGGACAGGGTGGGTGAAAAACTGTTTTTT. Translation gives CSVTDRVGEKLFF.